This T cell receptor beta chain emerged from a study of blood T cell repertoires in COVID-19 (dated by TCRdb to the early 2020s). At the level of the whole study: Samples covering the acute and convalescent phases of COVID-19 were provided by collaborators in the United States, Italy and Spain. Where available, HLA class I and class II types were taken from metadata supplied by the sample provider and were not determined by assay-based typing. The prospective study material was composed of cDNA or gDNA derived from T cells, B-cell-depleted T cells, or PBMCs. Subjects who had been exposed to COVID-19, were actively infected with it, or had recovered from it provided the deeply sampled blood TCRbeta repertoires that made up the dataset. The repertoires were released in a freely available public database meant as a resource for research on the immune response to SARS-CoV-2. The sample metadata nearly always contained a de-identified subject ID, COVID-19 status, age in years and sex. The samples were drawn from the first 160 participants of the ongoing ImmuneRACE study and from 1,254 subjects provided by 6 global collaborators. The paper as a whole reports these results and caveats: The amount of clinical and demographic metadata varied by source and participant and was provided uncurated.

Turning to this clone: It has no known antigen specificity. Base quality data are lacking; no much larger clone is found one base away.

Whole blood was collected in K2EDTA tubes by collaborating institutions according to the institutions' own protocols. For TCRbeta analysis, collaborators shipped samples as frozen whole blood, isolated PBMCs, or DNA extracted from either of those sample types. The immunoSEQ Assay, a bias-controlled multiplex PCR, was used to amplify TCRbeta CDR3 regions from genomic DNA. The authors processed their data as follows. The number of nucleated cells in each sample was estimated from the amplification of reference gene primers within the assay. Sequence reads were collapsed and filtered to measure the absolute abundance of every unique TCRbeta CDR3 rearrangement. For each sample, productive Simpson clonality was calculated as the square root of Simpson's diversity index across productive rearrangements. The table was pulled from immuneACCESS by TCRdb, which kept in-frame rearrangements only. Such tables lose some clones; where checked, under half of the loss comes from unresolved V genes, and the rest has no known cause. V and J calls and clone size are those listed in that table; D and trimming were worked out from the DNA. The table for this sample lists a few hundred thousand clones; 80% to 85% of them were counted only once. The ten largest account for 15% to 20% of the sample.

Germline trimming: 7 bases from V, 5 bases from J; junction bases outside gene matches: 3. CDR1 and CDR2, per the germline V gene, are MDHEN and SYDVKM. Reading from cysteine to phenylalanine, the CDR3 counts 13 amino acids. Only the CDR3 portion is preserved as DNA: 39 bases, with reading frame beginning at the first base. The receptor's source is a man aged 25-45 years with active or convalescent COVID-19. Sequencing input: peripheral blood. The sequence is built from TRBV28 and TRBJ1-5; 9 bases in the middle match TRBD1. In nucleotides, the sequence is TGTGCCAGCACGGGACAGGGCCATCAGCCCCAGCATTTT. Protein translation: CASTGQGHQPQHF.